This T cell receptor beta chain was retrieved from a study of blood T cells in healthy people across ages. Study findings and constraints: Among long-lived donors, naive CD4+ cells were more numerous and diversity higher than in aged donors.

For this clonotype: Its target is unknown.

The V gene's germline CDR1 is DFQATT and CDR2 SNEGSKA (reference sequence). The CDR3 consists of 13 residues. Trimming took 6 bases from V and 1 from J, leaving 12 bases between them. Primed by a sample-barcoded 5' primer and a J-beta primer mix, a second PCR proceeded for 7 to 11 cycles. A minimum of 2.5 million CDR3-containing paired-end reads was obtained for each sample. TCRdb used MiXCR to reprocess the 5' RACE reads, holding one entry per CDR3 protein. This sample has around 1,500,000 distinct CDR3 sequences, with roughly 40% found just once. Donors gave 8.5 to 10 milliliters of peripheral blood apiece.

Specimen: blood. This sequence originates from a woman between 18 and 29 years old in good health. The chain joins TRBV20-1 to TRBJ1-1; D call uncertain. The CDR3 protein is CSAILPENTEAFF. As DNA, the CDR3 is TGCAGTGCGATCCTTCCGGAGAACACTGAAGCTTTCTTT.